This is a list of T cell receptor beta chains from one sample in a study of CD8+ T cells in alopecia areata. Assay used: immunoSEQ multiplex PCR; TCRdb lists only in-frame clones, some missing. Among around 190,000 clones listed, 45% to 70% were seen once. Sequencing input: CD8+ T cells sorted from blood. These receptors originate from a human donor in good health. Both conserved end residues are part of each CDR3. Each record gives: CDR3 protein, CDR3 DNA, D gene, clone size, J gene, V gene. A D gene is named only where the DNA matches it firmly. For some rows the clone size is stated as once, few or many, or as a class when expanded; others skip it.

CATSRVGSEQYF	TGTGCCACCAGCAGAGTAGGCTCCGAGCAGTACTTC	-	-	TRBJ2-7	TRBV15
CASSQDSRGYNYGYTF	TGCGCCAGCAGCCAAGACTCCAGGGGCTATAACTATGGCTACACCTTC	-	-	TRBJ1-2	TRBV4-1
CASSETWDKDYGYTF	TGTGCCAGCAGTGAAACTTGGGACAAGGATTATGGCTACACCTTC	-	once	TRBJ1-2	TRBV6-1
CASSSGGGETQYF	TGTGCCAGCAGCTCGGGGGGCGGGGAGACCCAGTACTTC	-	-	TRBJ2-5	TRBV7-9
CASSLGPSGDYEQYF	TGTGCCAGCAGCTTAGGGCCTAGCGGTGACTACGAGCAGTACTTC	TRBD2	few	TRBJ2-7	TRBV11-2
CASSVDGTGSSDEQFF	TGTGCCAGCAGCGTAGACGGGACAGGGAGTAGCGATGAGCAGTTCTTC	TRBD1	-	TRBJ2-1	TRBV9
CAWEGARETQYF	TGTGCCTGGGAGGGGGCTCGAGAGACCCAGTACTTC	TRBD1	-	TRBJ2-5	TRBV30
CASGEGTSGGRTQYF	TGTGCTAGTGGCGAAGGGACTAGCGGGGGACGGACCCAGTACTTC	TRBD2	-	TRBJ2-5	TRBV12-5
CASGAGDRHQPQHF	TGCGCCAGCGGGGCGGGAGACAGACATCAGCCCCAGCATTTT	-	few	TRBJ1-5	TRBV23-1
CASSLSQYGYTF	TGTGCCAGCAGCTTGAGCCAGTATGGCTACACCTTC	-	few	TRBJ1-2	TRBV7-9
CASRLDKNYGYTF	TGCGCCAGCCGCTTAGATAAGAACTATGGCTACACCTTC	-	-	TRBJ1-2	TRBV5-1
CSVDGGQNEQFF	TGCAGCGTTGACGGGGGCCAAAATGAGCAGTTCTTC	-	once	TRBJ2-1	TRBV29-1
CASRGGDNEQFF	TGTGCCAGCAGGGGGGGAGACAATGAGCAGTTCTTC	-	-	TRBJ2-1	TRBV9
CSVDEGAGQETQYF	TGCAGCGTTGATGAGGGGGCTGGTCAAGAGACCCAGTACTTC	TRBD1	few	TRBJ2-5	TRBV29-1
CASSLVVSPYEQYF	TGTGCCAGCAGCTTAGTTGTCAGCCCCTACGAGCAGTACTTC	-	-	TRBJ2-7	TRBV7-8